The source of this T cell receptor (beta chain) is a study of T-cell memory formation after mild COVID-19. CDR1 MGHDK and CDR2 SYGVNS come from the germline V gene. This CDR3 comprises 16 residues. V was cut by 4 bases and J by 5 bases, with 20 bases left in between. This clonotype was observed a handful of times. Each CDR3 protein gets one entry after TCRdb re-called the 5' RACE reads with MiXCR. The sample holds hundreds of thousands of distinct CDR3 sequences; about 20% are singletons and the top ten take 7% to 9%. The clonotype was recovered from an adult woman who had mild COVID-19 (a few samples of this study predate the infection). Cell type and time point are not known. The chain is built from TRBV25-1 and TRBJ2-5; D gene unclear. The sequenced material came from PBMCs or a T cell subset sorted from them (not recorded which). In nucleotides, the CDR3 is TGTGCCAGCAGTGTCCCAGCCCCATCCGGTGGGGAGACCCAGTACTTC. Protein: CASSVPAPSGGETQYF.